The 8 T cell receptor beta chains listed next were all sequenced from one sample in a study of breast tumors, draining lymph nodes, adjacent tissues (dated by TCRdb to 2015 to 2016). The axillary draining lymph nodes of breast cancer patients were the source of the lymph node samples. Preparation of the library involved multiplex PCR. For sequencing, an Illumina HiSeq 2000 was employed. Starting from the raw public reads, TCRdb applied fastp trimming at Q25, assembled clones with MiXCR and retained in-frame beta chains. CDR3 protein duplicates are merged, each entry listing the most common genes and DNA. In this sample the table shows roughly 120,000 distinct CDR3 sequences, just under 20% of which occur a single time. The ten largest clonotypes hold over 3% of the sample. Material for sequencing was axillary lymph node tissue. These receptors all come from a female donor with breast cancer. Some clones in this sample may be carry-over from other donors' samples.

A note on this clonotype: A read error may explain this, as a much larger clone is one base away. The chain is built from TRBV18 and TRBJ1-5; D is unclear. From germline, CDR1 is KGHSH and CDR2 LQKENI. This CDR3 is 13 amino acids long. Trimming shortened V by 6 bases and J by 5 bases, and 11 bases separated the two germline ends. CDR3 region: CASSHDGDQPQHF. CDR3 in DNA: TGTGCCAGCTCCCATGACGGGGATCAGCCCCAGCATTTT.

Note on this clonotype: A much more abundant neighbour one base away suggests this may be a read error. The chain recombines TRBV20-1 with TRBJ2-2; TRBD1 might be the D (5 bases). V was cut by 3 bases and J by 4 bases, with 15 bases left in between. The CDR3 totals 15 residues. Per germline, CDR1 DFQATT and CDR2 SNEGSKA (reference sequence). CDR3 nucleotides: TGCAGTGCTAGGGAAGCAGGGATGATCACCGGGGAGCTGTTTTTT. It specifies CSAREAGMITGELFF.

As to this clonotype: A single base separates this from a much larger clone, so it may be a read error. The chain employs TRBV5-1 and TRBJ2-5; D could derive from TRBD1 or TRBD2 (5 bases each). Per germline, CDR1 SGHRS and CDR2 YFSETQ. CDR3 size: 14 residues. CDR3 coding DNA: TGCGTCAGCAGCTTGGAGGCAAGGGGAGAGACCCAGTACTTC. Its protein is CVSSLEARGETQYF.

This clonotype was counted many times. DNA for the CDR3: TGCAGTGCTAGAAGTCCGGGCGTCCCATCCTACGAGCAGTACTTC. It translates to CSARSPGVPSYEQYF. The chain has TRBV20-1 and TRBJ2-7; D gene ambiguous. CDR1 is DFQATT, CDR2 SNEGSKA, per germline (reference sequence). Trimming shortened V by 2 bases and J by 1 base, and 15 bases separated the two germline ends. This CDR3 comprises 15 residues.

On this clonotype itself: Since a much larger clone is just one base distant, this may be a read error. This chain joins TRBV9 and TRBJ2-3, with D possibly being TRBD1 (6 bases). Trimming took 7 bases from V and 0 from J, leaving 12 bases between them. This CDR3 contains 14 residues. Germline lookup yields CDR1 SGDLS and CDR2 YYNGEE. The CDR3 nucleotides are TGTGCCAGCTCCCGGGACATGAGCACAGATACGCAGTATTTT. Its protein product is CASSRDMSTDTQYF.

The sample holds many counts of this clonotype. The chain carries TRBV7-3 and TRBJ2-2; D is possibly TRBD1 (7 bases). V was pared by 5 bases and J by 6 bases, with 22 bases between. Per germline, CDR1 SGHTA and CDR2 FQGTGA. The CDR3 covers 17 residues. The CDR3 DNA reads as TGTGCCAGCAGCCATCGTCCGGACCAGGGGGGTTCCGGGGAGCTGTTTTTT. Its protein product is CASSHRPDQGGSGELFF. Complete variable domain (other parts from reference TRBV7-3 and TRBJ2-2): GAGVSQTPSNKVTEKGKYVELRCDPISGHTALYWYRQSLGQGPEFLIYFQGTGAADDSGLPNDRFFAVRPEGSVSTLKIQRTERGDSAVYLCASSHRPDQGGSGELFFGEGSRLTVL.

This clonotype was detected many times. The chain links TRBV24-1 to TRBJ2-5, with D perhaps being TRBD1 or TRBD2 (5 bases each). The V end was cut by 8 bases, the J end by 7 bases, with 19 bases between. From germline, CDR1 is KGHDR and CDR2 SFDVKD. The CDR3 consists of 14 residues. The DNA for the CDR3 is TGTGCCACCAATAGAGGGGCAGGGTACGGGACCCAGTACTTC. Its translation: CATNRGAGYGTQYF.

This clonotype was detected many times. Here the CDR3 DNA reads TGTGCCAGCAGGCCACGCAGGGGAGAGACCCAGTACTTC. Translated, it gives CASRPRRGETQYF. The chain uses TRBV12-3 or TRBV12-4 and TRBJ2-5, with D possibly being TRBD1 (6 bases). CDR3 size: 13 residues. Deletions cut 6 bases from V and 4 bases from J, with 12 bases between.